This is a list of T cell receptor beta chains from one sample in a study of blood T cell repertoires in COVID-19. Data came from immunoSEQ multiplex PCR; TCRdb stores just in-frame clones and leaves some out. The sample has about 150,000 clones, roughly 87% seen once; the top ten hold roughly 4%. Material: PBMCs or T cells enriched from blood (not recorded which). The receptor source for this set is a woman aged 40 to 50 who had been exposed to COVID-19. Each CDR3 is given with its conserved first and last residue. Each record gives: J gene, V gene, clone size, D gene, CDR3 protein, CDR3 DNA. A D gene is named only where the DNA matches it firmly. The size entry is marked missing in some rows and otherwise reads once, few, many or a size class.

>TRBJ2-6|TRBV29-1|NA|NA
CSVIGSSGANVLTF
TGCAGCGTTATTGGGAGCTCTGGGGCCAACGTCCTGACTTTC
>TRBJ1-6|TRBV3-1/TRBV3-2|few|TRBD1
CASSYRGPTSPLHF
TGTGCCAGCAGCTACAGGGGCCCGACTTCACCCCTCCACTTT
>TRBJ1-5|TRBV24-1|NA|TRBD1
CATSTPGQGHNQPQHF
TGTGCCACCAGTACTCCGGGACAGGGCCACAATCAGCCCCAGCATTTT
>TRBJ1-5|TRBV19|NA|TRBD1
CASKSTGRGRDQPQHF
TGTGCCAGTAAGTCGACAGGGCGTGGCCGAGATCAGCCCCAGCATTTT
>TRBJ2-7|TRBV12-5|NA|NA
CASGLVLYEQYF
TGTGCTAGTGGTTTGGTACTCTACGAGCAGTACTTC
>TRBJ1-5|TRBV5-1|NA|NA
CASSLFPGQPQHF
TGCGCCAGCAGCTTATTTCCAGGGCAGCCCCAGCATTTT
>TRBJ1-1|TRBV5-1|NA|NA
CASSFLAGLNTEAFF
TGCGCCAGCAGCTTTCTGGCGGGGTTGAACACTGAAGCTTTCTTT
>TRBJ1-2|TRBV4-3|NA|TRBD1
CASSRYEDRAINYGYTF
TGCGCCAGCAGCCGTTATGAGGACAGGGCCATTAACTATGGCTACACCTTC
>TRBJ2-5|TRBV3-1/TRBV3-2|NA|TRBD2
CASSFRGTSEETQYF
TGTGCCAGCAGCTTTCGAGGGACTAGCGAAGAGACCCAGTACTTC
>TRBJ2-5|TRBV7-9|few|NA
CASSLTSFDRRQETQYF
TGTGCCAGCAGCTTAACCTCCTTCGACAGGAGACAAGAGACCCAGTACTTC
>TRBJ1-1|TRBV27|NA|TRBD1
CASSRGLGERGAFF
TGTGCCAGCAGCAGGGGGCTCGGGGAGAGGGGAGCTTTCTTT
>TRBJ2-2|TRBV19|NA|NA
CASSWSQGTGELFF
TGTGCCAGTAGTTGGTCCCAGGGCACCGGGGAGCTGTTTTTT
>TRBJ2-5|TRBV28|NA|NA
CASKVPGDQETQYF
TGTGCCAGCAAGGTTCCGGGGGATCAAGAGACCCAGTACTTC
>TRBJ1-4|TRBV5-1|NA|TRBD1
CASSPVGQINEKLFF
TGCGCCAGCAGCCCGGTGGGACAGATTAATGAAAAACTGTTTTTT
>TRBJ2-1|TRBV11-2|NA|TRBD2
CASSLVSSGYNEQFF
TGTGCCAGCAGCTTAGTGTCTAGCGGATACAATGAGCAGTTCTTC
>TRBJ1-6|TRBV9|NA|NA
CASSPGDLPSPLHF
TGTGCCAGCAGCCCCGGGGATCTTCCTTCACCCCTCCACTTT
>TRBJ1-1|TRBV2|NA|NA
CARQSGVGSMNTEAFF
TGTGCCAGACAATCAGGGGTCGGTAGCATGAACACTGAAGCTTTCTTT
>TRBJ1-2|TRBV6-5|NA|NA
CASSTTGGYGYTF
TGTGCCAGCAGCACGACAGGAGGCTATGGCTACACCTTC
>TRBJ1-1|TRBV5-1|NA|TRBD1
CASSLGQGVTEAFF
TGCGCCAGCAGCCTGGGACAGGGTGTGACTGAAGCTTTCTTT
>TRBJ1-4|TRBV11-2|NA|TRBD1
CASSLDRTGGPANEKLFF
TGTGCCAGCAGCTTAGATAGAACAGGGGGCCCCGCTAATGAAAAACTGTTTTTT
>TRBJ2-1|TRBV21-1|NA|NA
CASRLDRSGEHNEQFF
TGTGCCAGCAGACTCGATCGGTCGGGAGAACACAATGAGCAGTTCTTC
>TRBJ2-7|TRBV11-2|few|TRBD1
CASSLETGYYEQYF
TGTGCCAGCAGCTTAGAGACAGGGTACTACGAGCAGTACTTC
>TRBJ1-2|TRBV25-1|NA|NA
CAVQQGREGYTF
TGTGCCGTACAACAGGGTAGAGAGGGCTACACCTTC
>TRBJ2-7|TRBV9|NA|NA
CASSARESSSAEQYF
TGTGCCAGCAGCGCAAGGGAGTCATCGTCGGCCGAGCAGTACTTC
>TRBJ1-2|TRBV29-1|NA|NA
CSANLLEGPKVGYTF
TGCAGCGCCAACCTACTGGAGGGACCGAAGGTTGGCTACACCTTC
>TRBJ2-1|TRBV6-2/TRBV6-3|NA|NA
CASSYSAAYNEQFF
TGTGCCAGCAGTTACTCCGCAGCCTACAATGAGCAGTTCTTC
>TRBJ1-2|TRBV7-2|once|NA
CASSFPPSGYTF
TGTGCCAGCAGCTTCCCTCCGTCTGGCTACACCTTC
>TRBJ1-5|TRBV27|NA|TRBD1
CASSLGTGHSNQPQHF
TGTGCCAGCAGTCTCGGGACAGGGCATAGCAATCAGCCCCAGCATTTT
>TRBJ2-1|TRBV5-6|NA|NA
CASSLVLSSSYNEQFF
TGTGCCAGCAGCTTGGTCCTGTCTAGCTCCTACAATGAGCAGTTCTTC
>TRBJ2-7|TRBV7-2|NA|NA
CASSKDSAYEQYF
TGTGCCAGCAGCAAGGACAGCGCGTACGAGCAGTACTTC
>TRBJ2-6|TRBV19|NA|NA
CASSRPSSGANVLTF
TGTGCCAGTAGTAGGCCCAGCTCTGGGGCCAACGTCCTGACTTTC
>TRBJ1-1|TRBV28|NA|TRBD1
CASSSMTGVSEAFF
TGTGCCAGCAGTTCAATGACAGGGGTCTCTGAAGCTTTCTTT
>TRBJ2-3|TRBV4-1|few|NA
CASSQVPTASTDTQYF
TGCGCCAGCAGCCAAGTCCCGACAGCAAGCACAGATACGCAGTATTTT
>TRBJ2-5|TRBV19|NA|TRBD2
CASSYGLAGEETQYF
TGTGCCAGTAGTTACGGACTAGCGGGAGAAGAGACCCAGTACTTC
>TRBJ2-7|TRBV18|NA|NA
CASSQSRSYEQYF
TGTGCCAGCTCACAGTCCAGATCCTACGAGCAGTACTTC
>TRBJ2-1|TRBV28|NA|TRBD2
CASREAGRTYNEQFF
TGTGCCAGCAGAGAAGCGGGAAGGACCTACAATGAGCAGTTCTTC
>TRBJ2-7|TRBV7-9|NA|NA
CASSSPGRFYEQYF
TGTGCCAGCAGCTCACCAGGCAGATTCTACGAGCAGTACTTC
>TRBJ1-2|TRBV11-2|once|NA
CASSPGFGSYGYTF
TGTGCCAGCAGCCCAGGCTTCGGCTCCTATGGCTACACCTTC
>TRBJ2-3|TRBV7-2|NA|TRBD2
CASSFVAGGTDTQYF
TGTGCCAGCAGCTTTGTAGCGGGGGGCACAGATACGCAGTATTTT
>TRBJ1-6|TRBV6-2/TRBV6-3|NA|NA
CASSTYGGVGSPLHF
TGTGCCAGCAGCACCTATGGAGGTGTCGGGTCACCCCTCCACTTT
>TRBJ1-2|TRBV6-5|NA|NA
CASSSPNYGYTF
TGTGCCAGCAGTTCCCCGAACTATGGCTACACCTTC
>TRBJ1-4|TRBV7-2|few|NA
CASSLGGQLNEKLFF
TGTGCCAGCAGCTTAGGAGGACAGCTTAATGAAAAACTGTTTTTT
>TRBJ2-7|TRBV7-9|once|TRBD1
CASSPQGARYEQYF
TGTGCCAGCAGCCCCCAGGGGGCGAGGTACGAGCAGTACTTC